These 16 T cell receptor beta chains were all obtained from the same sample, sequenced in a study of T cells in localized non-small cell lung cancer. Clones were sequenced by immunoSEQ multiplex PCR, and TCRdb holds only the in-frame ones, with some missing. The data show around 30,000 clones, around 90% seen once. The sequencing here drew on peripheral blood, taken before any cancer treatment. The receptors shown here come from an older male donor with stage I lung adenocarcinoma.

V gene TRBV9 combines with J gene TRBJ1-5, with 7 bases that match TRBD1. The trim removed 2 bases at V and 1 base at J, leaving 15 bases unmatched. Germline CDR1 is SGDLS and CDR2 is YYNGEE. CDR3 length: 19 residues. The chain's CDR3 is CASSVGHRGPVLSNQPQHF. CDR3 bases: TGTGCCAGCAGCGTCGGCCACAGGGGCCCCGTCCTGAGCAATCAGCCCCAGCATTTT.

J is TRBJ2-1 and V is TRBV7-2, with 8 bases aligning to TRBD2. Looked up from germline, CDR1 is SGHTA and CDR2 is FQGNSA. This CDR3 is built from 14 residues. V lost 2 bases, J lost 9 bases, and 6 bases stayed unmatched. The CDR3 loop reads CASSLSSGSGEQFF. CDR3 sequence (DNA): TGTGCCAGCAGCTTATCTAGCGGGTCCGGTGAGCAGTTCTTC. The full variable domain, its missing parts supplied by reference TRBV7-2 and TRBJ2-1, is GAGVSQSPSNKVTEKGKDVELRCDPISGHTALYWYRQSLGQGLEFLIYFQGNSAPDKSGLPSDRFSAERTGGSVSTLTIQRTQQEDSAVYLCASSLSSGSGEQFFGPGTRLTVL.

The V gene is TRBV28, the J gene TRBJ1-5; D possibly corresponds to TRBD1 (5 bases). This CDR3 is built from 13 residues. The V gene lost 3 bases and the J gene lost 9 bases, with 12 bases spanning the gap. Germline CDR1 MDHEN, CDR2 SYDVKM. The CDR3 bases are TGTGCCAGCAGTTTGGGGGTGAGGGGGCCCCAGCATTTT. It encodes CASSLGVRGPQHF.

This chain links TRBV2 with TRBJ1-5; D is perhaps TRBD1 (6 bases). Germline lookup yields CDR1 SNHLY and CDR2 FYNNEI. The V gene lost 5 bases and the J gene lost 7 bases, with 15 bases spanning the gap. The CDR3 has 14 amino acids. The CDR3 loop is CASSWTEPPQPQHF. CDR3 coding DNA: TGTGCCAGCAGTTGGACAGAGCCGCCCCAGCCCCAGCATTTT.

In its sample, this clone was seen once. V gene TRBV4-3 combines with J gene TRBJ2-2; D assignment may be TRBD1 or TRBD2 (6 bases each). The CDR3 consists of 15 residues. Germline lookup yields CDR1 LGHNA and CDR2 YSLEER. V gave up 2 bases and J gave up 9 bases, with 16 bases separating them. The CDR3 is CASSQQEGGLRELFF. Here the CDR3 DNA reads TGCGCCAGCAGCCAACAAGAGGGGGGTTTAAGGGAGCTGTTTTTT.

CDR3 in DNA: TGCGCCAGCCGAGGACTAGCGGGGGGATCCGAGACCCAGTACTTC. Protein: CASRGLAGGSETQYF. The chain uses TRBV5-1 and TRBJ2-5; 14 positions agree with TRBD2. The CDR3 sequence is 15 residues long. V shed 7 bases, J shed 5 bases, and the junction held 7 bases outside the gene matches. In germline, CDR1 is SGHRS, CDR2 YFSETQ.

This rearrangement joins TRBV5-1 to TRBJ2-2; D may correspond to TRBD1 or TRBD2 (6 bases each). Germline CDR1 is SGHRS and CDR2 is YFSETQ. Trimming took 2 bases from V and 0 from J, leaving 17 bases between them. CDR3 length: 18 residues. The CDR3 DNA reads as TGCGCCAGCAGCTTCGCGGGACAAGGCCCACCGAACACCGGGGAGCTGTTTTTT. This gives the protein CASSFAGQGPPNTGELFF.

The V call is TRBV5-5, the J call TRBJ1-3, with TRBD1 identical over 10 bases. CDR3 size: 17 residues. Germline V gene data show CDR1 as SGHKS and CDR2 as YYEKEE (reference sequence). With 1 base clipped from V and 0 bases from J, the junction kept 4 bases outside the gene matches. The CDR3 is CASSLTGQGFSGNTIYF. The DNA for the CDR3 is TGTGCCAGCAGCTTGACGGGACAGGGGTTCTCTGGAAACACCATATATTTT.

This chain uses TRBV5-1 with TRBJ1-4; 8 nucleotides align to TRBD1. The CDR3 is 15 residues long. Per the germline V gene, CDR1 is SGHRS and CDR2 is YFSETQ. The V gene end was trimmed by 2 bases and the J gene end by 3 bases; junction bases not matched to a gene: 3. This CDR3 reads CASSFGQGANEKLFF. CDR3 sequence (DNA): TGCGCCAGCAGCTTCGGACAGGGTGCTAATGAAAAACTGTTTTTT.

This clone was counted a few times. The gene calls are TRBV10-1 and TRBJ2-1; 8 bases are a match to TRBD2. CDR3 length equals 17 residues. With V trimmed by 2 bases and J by 8 bases, 14 bases remained unmatched. Germline values: CDR1 WNHNN, CDR2 SYGVQD (reference sequence). CDR3 DNA: TGCGCCAGCAGTGAGAGGAGAATCGGGACTAGTCGCGATGAGCAGTTCTTC. Protein product: CASSERRIGTSRDEQFF.

The rearrangement links TRBV7-8 to TRBJ2-7; 8 bases fit TRBD2. The germline gives CDR1 SGHVS, CDR2 FQNEAQ. This CDR3 is 15 amino acids long. J was trimmed by 3 bases and V by 4 bases; bases with no gene match: 8. The CDR3 coding sequence is TGTGCCAGCAGCTCACTTAGCGGGGCCCGCTACGAGCAGTACTTC. Amino acids: CASSSLSGARYEQYF.

The chain recombines TRBV5-1 with TRBJ2-2; 10 positions match TRBD2. The CDR3 has 16 residues. Germline assignment: CDR1 SGHRS and CDR2 YFSETQ. Trimming at V came to 5 bases and at J to 4 bases, leaving 8 bases not matched to a gene. The CDR3 region is CASRTSGVAATGELFF. The DNA for the CDR3 is TGCGCCAGCAGAACTAGCGGGGTTGCCGCCACCGGGGAGCTGTTTTTT.

The chain joins TRBV19 to TRBJ1-1; weak D call: TRBD1 (6 bases). The CDR3 runs 12 residues. V lost 6 bases and J 5 bases, leaving 10 bases between the germline ends. Germline V gene sequence: CDR1 LNHDA, CDR2 SQIVND (reference sequence). The CDR3 DNA is TGTGCCAGTAGGGGGGGGCTTACTGAAGCTTTCTTT. This encodes CASRGGLTEAFF.

The rearrangement uses TRBV11-3 and TRBJ2-3; perhaps D is TRBD1 or TRBD2 (5 bases each). The germline CDR1 and CDR2 sequences are SGHNT and YENEEA. V was shortened by 5 bases and J by 2 bases, with 14 bases between the two germline ends. CDR3 length: 15 amino acids. The CDR3 DNA follows: TGTGCCAGCAGCGCAAGAGGGGCGGTCACAGATACGCAGTATTTT. The encoded protein is CASSARGAVTDTQYF.

CDR3 in amino acids: CAWGHLPDTEAFF. CDR3 nucleotide sequence: TGTGCCTGGGGACACCTCCCGGACACTGAAGCTTTCTTT. The rearrangement uses TRBV30 and TRBJ1-1; D is possibly TRBD1 (5 bases). Per the germline V gene, CDR1 is GTSNPN and CDR2 is SVGIG (reference sequence). The ends were cut back, 5 bases at V and 3 bases at J, with 13 bases in the middle. This CDR3 comprises 13 residues.

In its sample, this clone was seen a few times. The chain is built from TRBV10-3 and TRBJ2-7; tentative D call: TRBD1 (6 bases). The CDR3 extends over 12 amino acids. Germline CDR1 ENHRY, CDR2 SYGVKD. V was clipped by 6 bases and J by 3 bases, with 9 bases between them. The CDR3 spells CAISQQGYEQYF. For the CDR3, the DNA is TGTGCCATCAGCCAACAGGGCTACGAGCAGTACTTC.